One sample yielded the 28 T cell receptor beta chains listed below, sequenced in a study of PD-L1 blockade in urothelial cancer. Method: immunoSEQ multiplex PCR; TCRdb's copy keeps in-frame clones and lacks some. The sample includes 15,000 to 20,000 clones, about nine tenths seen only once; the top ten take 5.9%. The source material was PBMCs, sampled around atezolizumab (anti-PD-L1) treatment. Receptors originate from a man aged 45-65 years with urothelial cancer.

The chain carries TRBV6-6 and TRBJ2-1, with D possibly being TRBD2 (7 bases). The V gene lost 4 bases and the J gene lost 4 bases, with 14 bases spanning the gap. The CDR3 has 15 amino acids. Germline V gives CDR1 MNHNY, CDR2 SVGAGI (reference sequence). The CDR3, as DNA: TGTGCCAGCAGTTCAGTAGGGGGGGGGTACAATGAGCAGTTCTTC. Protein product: CASSSVGGGYNEQFF.

DNA of the CDR3: TGTGCCAGCAGTTCCCAGGACACCTATAATTCACCCCTCCACTTT. Protein: CASSSQDTYNSPLHF. This chain uses TRBV6-5 with TRBJ1-6, with D perhaps matching TRBD1 (5 bases). V lost 4 bases and J lost 2, with 9 bases in between. Germline V lookup: CDR1 MNHEY, CDR2 SVGAGI. This CDR3 is 15 amino acids long.

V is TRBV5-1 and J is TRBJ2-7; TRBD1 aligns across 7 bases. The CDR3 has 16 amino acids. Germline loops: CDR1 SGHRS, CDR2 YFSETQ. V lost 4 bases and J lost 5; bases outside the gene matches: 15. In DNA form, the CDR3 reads TGCGCCAGCAGCCGAGTACTGACAGGGAATGGGAACGAGCAGTACTTC. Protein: CASSRVLTGNGNEQYF.

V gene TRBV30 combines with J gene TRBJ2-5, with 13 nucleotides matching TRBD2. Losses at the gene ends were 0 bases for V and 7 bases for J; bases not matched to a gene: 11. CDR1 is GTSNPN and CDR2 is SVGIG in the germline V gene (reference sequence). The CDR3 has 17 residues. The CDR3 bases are TGTGCCTGGAGTGTACTGCGACTAGCGGGAGGCCTGGGGACCCAGTACTTC. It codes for CAWSVLRLAGGLGTQYF.

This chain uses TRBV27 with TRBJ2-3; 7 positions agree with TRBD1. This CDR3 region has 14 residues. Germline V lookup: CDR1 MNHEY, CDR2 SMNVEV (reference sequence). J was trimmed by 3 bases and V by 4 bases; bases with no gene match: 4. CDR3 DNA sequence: TGTGCCAGCAGTTCCGACAGGGTTACAGATACGCAGTATTTT. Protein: CASSSDRVTDTQYF.

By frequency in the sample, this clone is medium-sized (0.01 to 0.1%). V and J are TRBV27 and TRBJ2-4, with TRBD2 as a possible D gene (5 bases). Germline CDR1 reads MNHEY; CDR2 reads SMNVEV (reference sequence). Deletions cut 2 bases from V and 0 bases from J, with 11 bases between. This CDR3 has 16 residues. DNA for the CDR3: TGTGCCAGCAGTTTACGGGCGACTATAGCCAAAAACATTCAGTACTTC. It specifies CASSLRATIAKNIQYF.

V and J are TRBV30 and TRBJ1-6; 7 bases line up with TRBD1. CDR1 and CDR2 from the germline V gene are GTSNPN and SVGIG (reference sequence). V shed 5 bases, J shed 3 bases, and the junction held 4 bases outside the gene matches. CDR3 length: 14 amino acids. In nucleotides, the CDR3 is TGTGCCTGGGACAGACAGGGCTATAATTCACCCCTCCACTTT. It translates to CAWDRQGYNSPLHF.

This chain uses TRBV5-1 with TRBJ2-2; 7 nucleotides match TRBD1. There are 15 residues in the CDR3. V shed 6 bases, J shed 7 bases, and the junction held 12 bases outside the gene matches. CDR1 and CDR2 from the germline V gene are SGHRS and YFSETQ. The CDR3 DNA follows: TGCGCCAGCACCCCGACAGGGAAGAATGGCGGGGAGCTGTTTTTT. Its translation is CASTPTGKNGGELFF.

DNA of the CDR3: TGTGCCAGCACCTCCGGGACTAGAAAAAACAGGCTGTTTTTT. The encoded protein is CASTSGTRKNRLFF. The chain joins TRBV27 to TRBJ2-2; 8 positions match TRBD2. This CDR3 region has 14 residues. Germline-derived CDR1 and CDR2 are MNHEY and SMNVEV (reference sequence). Trimming at V came to 7 bases and at J to 13 bases, leaving 14 bases not matched to a gene.

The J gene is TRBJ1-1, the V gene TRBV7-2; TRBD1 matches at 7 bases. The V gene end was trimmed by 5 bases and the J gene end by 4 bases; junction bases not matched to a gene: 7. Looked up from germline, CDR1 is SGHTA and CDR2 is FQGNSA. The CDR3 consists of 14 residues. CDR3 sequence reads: CASSLSTGSTEAFF. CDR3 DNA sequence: TGTGCCAGCAGCCTATCGACAGGGAGCACTGAAGCTTTCTTT.

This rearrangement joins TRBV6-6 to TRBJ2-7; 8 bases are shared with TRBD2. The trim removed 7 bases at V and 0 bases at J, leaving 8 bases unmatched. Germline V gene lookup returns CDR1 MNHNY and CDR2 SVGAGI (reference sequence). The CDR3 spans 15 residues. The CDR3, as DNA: TGTGCCAGCACCCCGAGGCTAGCGGGCTCCTACGAGCAGTACTTC. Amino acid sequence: CASTPRLAGSYEQYF.

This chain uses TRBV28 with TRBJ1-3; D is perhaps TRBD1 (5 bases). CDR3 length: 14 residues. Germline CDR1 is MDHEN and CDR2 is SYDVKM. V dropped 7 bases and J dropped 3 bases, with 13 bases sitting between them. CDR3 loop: CASKLLGLGNTIYF. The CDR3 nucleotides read TGTGCCAGCAAACTACTGGGACTTGGAAACACCATATATTTT.

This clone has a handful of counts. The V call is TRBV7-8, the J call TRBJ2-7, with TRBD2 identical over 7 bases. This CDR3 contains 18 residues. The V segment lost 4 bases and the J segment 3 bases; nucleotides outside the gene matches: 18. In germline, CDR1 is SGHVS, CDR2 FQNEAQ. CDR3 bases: TGTGCCAGCAGCTCCGCACGGAGACTAGCTCCAAACGACTACGAGCAGTACTTC. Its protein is CASSSARRLAPNDYEQYF.

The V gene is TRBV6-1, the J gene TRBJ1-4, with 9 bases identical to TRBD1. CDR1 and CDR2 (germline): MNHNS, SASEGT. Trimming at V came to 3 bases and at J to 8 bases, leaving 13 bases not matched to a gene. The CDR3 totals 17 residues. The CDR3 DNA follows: TGTGCCAGCAGTGACCGGGACAGGGAGGGCGATAGGGAAAAACTGTTTTTT. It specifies CASSDRDREGDREKLFF.

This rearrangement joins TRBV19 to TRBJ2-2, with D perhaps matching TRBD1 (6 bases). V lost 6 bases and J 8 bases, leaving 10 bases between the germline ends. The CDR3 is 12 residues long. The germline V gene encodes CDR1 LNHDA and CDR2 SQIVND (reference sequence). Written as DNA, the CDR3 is TGTGCCAGTAGCAGGGGTTCGGGGGAGCTGTTTTTT. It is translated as CASSRGSGELFF.

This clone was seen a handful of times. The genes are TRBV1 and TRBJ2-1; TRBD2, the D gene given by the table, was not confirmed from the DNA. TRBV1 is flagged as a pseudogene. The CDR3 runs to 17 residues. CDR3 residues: CTSSQETSGGYYNEQFF. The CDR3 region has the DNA TGCACCAGCAGCCAAGAAACCAGCGGGGGCTACTACAATGAGCAGTTCTTC.

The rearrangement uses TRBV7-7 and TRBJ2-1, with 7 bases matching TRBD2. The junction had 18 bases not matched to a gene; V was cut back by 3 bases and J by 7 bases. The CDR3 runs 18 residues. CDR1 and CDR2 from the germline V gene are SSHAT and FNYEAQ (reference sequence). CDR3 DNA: TGTGCCAGCAGCTTGAACCCACCGATCGGGACTAACAGAAATGAGCAGTTCTTC. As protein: CASSLNPPIGTNRNEQFF. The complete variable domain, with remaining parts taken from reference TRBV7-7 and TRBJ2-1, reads GAGVSQSPRYKVTKRGQDVTLRCDPISSHATLYWYQQALGQGPEFLTYFNYEAQPDKSGLPSDRFSAERPEGSISTLTIQRTEQRDSAMYRCASSLNPPIGTNRNEQFFGPGTRLTVL.

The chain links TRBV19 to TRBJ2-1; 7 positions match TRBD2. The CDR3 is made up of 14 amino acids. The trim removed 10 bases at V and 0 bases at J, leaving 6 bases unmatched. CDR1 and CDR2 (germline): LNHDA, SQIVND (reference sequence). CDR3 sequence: CATSSGSSYNEQFF. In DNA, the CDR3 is TGTGCCACCTCTAGCGGTAGCTCCTACAATGAGCAGTTCTTC.

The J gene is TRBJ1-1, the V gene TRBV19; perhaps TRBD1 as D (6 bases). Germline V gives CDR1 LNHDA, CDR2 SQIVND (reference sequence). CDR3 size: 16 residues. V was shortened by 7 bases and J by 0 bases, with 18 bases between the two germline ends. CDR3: CASTGSWGRMNTEAFF. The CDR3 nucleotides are TGTGCCAGTACCGGAAGTTGGGGGCGTATGAACACTGAAGCTTTCTTT.

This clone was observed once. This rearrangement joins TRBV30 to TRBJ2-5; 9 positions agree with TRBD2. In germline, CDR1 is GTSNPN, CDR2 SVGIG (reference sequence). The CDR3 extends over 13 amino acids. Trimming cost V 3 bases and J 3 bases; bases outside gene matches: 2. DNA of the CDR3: TGTGCCTGGAGCCCTAGCGGGGAAGAGACCCAGTACTTC. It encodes CAWSPSGEETQYF.

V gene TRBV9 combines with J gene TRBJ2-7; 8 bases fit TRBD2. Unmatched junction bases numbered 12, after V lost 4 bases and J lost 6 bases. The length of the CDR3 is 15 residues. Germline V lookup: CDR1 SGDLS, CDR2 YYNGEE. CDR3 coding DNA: TGTGCCAGCAGCCCGGCCGCGGGAGGCGCGCTCGAGCAGTACTTC. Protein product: CASSPAAGGALEQYF. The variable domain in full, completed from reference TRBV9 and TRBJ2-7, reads DSGVTQTPKHLITATGQRVTLRCSPRSGDLSVYWYQQSLDQGLQFLIQYYNGEERAKGNILERFSAQQFPDLHSELNLSSLELGDSALYFCASSPAAGGALEQYFGPGTRLTVT.

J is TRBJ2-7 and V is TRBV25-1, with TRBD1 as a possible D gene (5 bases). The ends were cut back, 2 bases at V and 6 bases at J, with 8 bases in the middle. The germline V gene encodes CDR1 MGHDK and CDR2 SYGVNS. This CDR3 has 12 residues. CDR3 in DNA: TGTGCCAGCAGTGAAGACAGTCGCGAGCAGTACTTC. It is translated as CASSEDSREQYF.

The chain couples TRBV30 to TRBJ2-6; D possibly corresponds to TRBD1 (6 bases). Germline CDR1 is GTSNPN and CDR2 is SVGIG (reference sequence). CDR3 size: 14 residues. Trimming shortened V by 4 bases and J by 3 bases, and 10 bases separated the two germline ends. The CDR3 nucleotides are TGTGCCTGGATGGGGGCGGGTGGGGCCAACGTCCTGACTTTC. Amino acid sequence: CAWMGAGGANVLTF. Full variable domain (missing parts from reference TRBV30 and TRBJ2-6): SQTIHQWPATLVQPVGSPLSLECTVEGTSNPNLYWYRQAAGRGLQLLFYSVGIGQISSEVPQNLSASRPQDRQFILSSKKLLLSDSGFYLCAWMGAGGANVLTFGAGSRLTVL.

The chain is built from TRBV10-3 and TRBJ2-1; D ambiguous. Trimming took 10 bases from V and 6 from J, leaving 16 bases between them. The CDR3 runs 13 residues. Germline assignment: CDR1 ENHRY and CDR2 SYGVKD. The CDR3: CATIRSVGNEQFF. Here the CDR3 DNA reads TGTGCCACGATCAGGTCAGTGGGCAATGAGCAGTTCTTC.

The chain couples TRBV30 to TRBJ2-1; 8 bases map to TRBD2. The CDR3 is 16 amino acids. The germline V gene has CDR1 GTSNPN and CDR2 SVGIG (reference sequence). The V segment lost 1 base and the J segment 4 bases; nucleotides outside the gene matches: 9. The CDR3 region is CAWSAELAAEYNEQFF. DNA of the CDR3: TGTGCCTGGAGTGCTGAACTAGCGGCAGAATACAATGAGCAGTTCTTC.

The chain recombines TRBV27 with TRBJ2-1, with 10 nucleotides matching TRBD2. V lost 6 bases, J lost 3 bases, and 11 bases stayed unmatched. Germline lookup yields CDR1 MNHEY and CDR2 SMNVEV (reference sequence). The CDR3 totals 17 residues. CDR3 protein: CASSHSWTSGLYNEQFF. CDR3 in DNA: TGTGCCAGCAGCCATTCCTGGACTAGCGGACTCTACAATGAGCAGTTCTTC.

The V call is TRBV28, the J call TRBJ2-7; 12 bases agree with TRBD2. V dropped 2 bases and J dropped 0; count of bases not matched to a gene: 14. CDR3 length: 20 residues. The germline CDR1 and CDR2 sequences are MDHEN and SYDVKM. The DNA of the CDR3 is TGTGCCAGCAGTTTAGGGGGCTGGCGGCTAGCGGGAGGGCACTCCTACGAGCAGTACTTC. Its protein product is CASSLGGWRLAGGHSYEQYF.

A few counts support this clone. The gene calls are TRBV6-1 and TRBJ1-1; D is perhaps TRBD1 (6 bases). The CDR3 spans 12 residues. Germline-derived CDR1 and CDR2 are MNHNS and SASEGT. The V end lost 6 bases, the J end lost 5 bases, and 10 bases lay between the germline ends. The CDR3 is CASRLTGTEAFF. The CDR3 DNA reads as TGTGCCAGCAGGCTTACAGGGACTGAAGCTTTCTTT.